A single T cell receptor (beta chain) is shown here with its context. The antigen this receptor binds is unknown. Base qualities are missing; no much larger clone stands one base away. The sample's time point, from its label and the paper: newly diagnosed GD, antithyroid drugs for less than 3 months. For both TCR sequencing and RNA sequencing, RNA was extracted from PBMCs in TRIzol. The diagnosis of Graves' disease followed American Thyroid Association guidelines. Recruitment of patients was carried out at an endocrinology department in Xi'an, China. Each patient gave approximately 10 milliliters of peripheral blood, collected in an EDTA anticoagulant tube. Ficoll Paque Plus density gradient separation was used to isolate PBMCs, and no additional T cell sorting was done. An Agilent 2100 Bioanalyzer and agarose gel were used to assess RNA quality, and a NanoDrop 2000 was used to measure RNA concentration.

The receptor library was made with multiplex PCR. Sequenced on an Illumina HiSeq 4000. iRepertoire HTBI primers and Arm-PCR amplification of CDR3 regions were used to construct TCR beta libraries. Gel purification was performed on PCR products prior to sequencing. The authors processed their data as follows. A total of some 60 TRBV and 14 TRBJ segments were identified across samples and were used for gene usage analysis of CDR3 amino acid clonotypes. COPE and FqMerger were used to merge filtered high-quality paired reads into contigs. BLAST was used to align contigs to IMGT TRBV, TRBD and TRBJ reference genes, and CDR3 was defined according to IMGT. Any clonotype with a frequency above 0.1% was counted as a highly expanded clone. Repertoire diversity was measured by Shannon entropy, and V-J evenness by the Gini coefficient. A clonotype found in more than one individual was treated as public. TCRdb reprocessing: public reads trimmed at Q25 with fastp, clones called with MiXCR, in-frame beta chains kept. Every distinct CDR3 protein forms one entry, paired with its most common genes and DNA. The V and J calls here are based on TCRdb, not the publication. This sample gives about 350,000 distinct CDR3 sequences in total; approximately 16% of them show up just once. In total, the top ten clones hold roughly 27% of the sample.

This sample was included in a study of regulatory T cells in long-lasting Graves disease (dated by TCRdb to about 2021). At the level of the whole study: In the newly diagnosed Graves' disease group, patients had been taking antithyroid drugs for less than 3 months. A total of roughly 35 samples were covered by TCR sequencing, comprising roughly 13 persistent and around 20 newly diagnosed Graves' disease patients. The study was conducted in China and was registered as a clinical trial. Peripheral blood TCR sequencing and RNA sequencing compared persistent Graves' disease patients with newly diagnosed Graves' disease patients.

There are 14 amino acids in the CDR3, from cysteine to phenylalanine inclusive. Only the CDR3 region is kept as DNA, spanning 42 bases read in frame from base 1. CDR1 LGHDT and CDR2 YNNKEL are derived from the germline V gene (reference sequence). V is reduced by 1 base and J by 2 bases, leaving a spacing of 6 bases between them. Results the study describes overall, beyond this receptor: Only the TCR beta chain was sequenced and analyzed. Persistent Graves' disease patients showed lower TCR Shannon entropy and fewer highly expanded clones than newly diagnosed patients, suggesting clonal expansion. Only peripheral blood was studied, because thyroid tissue, the primary lesion, was inaccessible. A larger number of public clonotypes was shared among persistent patients (fewer than 3,000) than among newly diagnosed patients (roughly 1,000). The authors noted that the small sample size was a limitation that may lower accuracy. Persistent disease showed preferential use of TRBV28, TRBJ1-2 and TRBJ2-5, whereas newly diagnosed disease favored TRBV20-1 and TRBJ2-1.

These same records also appear under a second study, on T cells in Graves' hyperthyroidism and ophthalmopathy. As that second paper reports: Graves' hyperthyroidism was defined as stable when no progression to ophthalmopathy occurred over 18 months of follow-up. The hyperthyroidism patients were between 18 and 65 years old and newly diagnosed, with a disease duration of less than 2 months. Exclusion was applied to patients with uncontrolled infections, other autoimmune diseases, pregnancy or lactation. Diagnoses were based on clinical symptoms, serum thyroxine and TRAb, thyroid ultrasound and orbital computed tomography. For the first round of RT-PCR on the TCR CDR3, the HTBI primer set was used together with the Qiagen OneStep RT-PCR kit. Most expanded thyroid clonotypes (frequency above 0.001) were also detected in blood, a finding suggesting that blood repertoires may reflect thyroid immune responses. A 13 V-J signature model separated ophthalmopathy from stable hyperthyroidism, with about 90% sensitivity and 81% to 82% specificity in cross-validation and 80%/75% in testing. In validation, the model predicted progression to ophthalmopathy a median of roughly six months before onset, with about 67% sensitivity and just under 75% specificity. To identify TCR V-J signatures that set the groups apart, the researchers used a discovery cohort of more than 95 patients, made up of around 40 with Graves' ophthalmopathy and 55 to 65 with stable Graves' hyperthyroidism. Prospective prediction of ophthalmopathy was tested in an independent validation cohort consisting of fewer than 20 hyperthyroidism patients and 15 to 17 patients who later progressed to ophthalmopathy. The 75 to 100 discovery patients were divided at random into training and test sets in a 7:3 ratio. In about 6 Graves' hyperthyroidism patients, the study also compared T-cell repertoires from thyroid tissue with T-cell repertoires from blood. After blood sampling, hyperthyroidism patients were treated with methimazole at a starting dose of 30 mg daily, and ophthalmopathy patients were treated with high-dose intravenous methylprednisolone. Libraries were constructed in a second round of multiplex PCR, after which size selection and purification were carried out. The libraries were sequenced on an Illumina HiSeq2000 using paired-end 100 bp reads. Raw data were processed with SOAPnuke, discarding reads with adapters, uncalled bases, mean Phred below 15, or no exact constant-primer or identifier match. High-quality paired reads were merged with COPE v1.2.5, and unique nucleotide sequences were defined as clonotypes. MiTCR v1.1 was used to align clonotypes to the IMGT TRBV, TRBD and TRBJ reference segments. The analysis was restricted to V-J combinations with a frequency above 0.0001, which together covered 99% to 99.2% of the repertoires. The TCS score was defined as F50 (clonal expansion) divided by E x V (chaos), with BLOSUM62-based TCRdist calculated between CDR3 peptides within each V-J. Welch's t-statistics and random forest reduced some 510 V-J features to 10 to 15, which were used in a naive Bayes classifier (R e1071). Sample size was not statistically predetermined, and investigators were not blinded to group allocation. According to the paper, TCR Vbeta CDR3 sequencing was carried out on about 140 peripheral blood samples, which came from 40 to 45 ophthalmopathy, 70 to 80 hyperthyroidism and approximately 17 progressor patients.

The sample consisted of peripheral blood mononuclear cells (PBMCs), taken at new diagnosis, from a patient treated with antithyroid drugs. The rearrangement combines TRBV3-1 with TRBJ1-5; the D gene is perhaps TRBD1, from 5 matching bases. The sequence came from a man aged 40-55 years with Graves disease. Donor details come from another sample of the same person, matched by shared clones. The CDR3 region: CASSQAGGNQPQHF. In nucleotide form, the sequence is TGTGCCAGCAGCCAAGCGGGGGGCAATCAGCCCCAGCATTTT.